This T cell receptor beta chain came from a study of monozygotic twins with inflammatory bowel disease. Details on this clonotype: As yet, its antigen is unknown.

For each CDR3 protein, TCRdb gives one entry from its re-call of the 5' RACE reads, without DNA. The sample includes hundreds of thousands of distinct CDR3 sequences. The V gene's germline CDR1 is SGHRS and CDR2 YFSETQ. The CDR3 has 13 amino acids. Study results and limitations: Differing T cell subtypes remained indistinguishable.

The rearrangement uses TRBV5-1 and TRBJ2-1; without DNA, the TCRdb call of TRBD2 cannot be checked. This TCR was recovered from a human donor with ulcerative colitis or Crohn's disease, or a healthy co-twin of an affected twin (not recorded which). The specimen sequenced was blood. The CDR3 loop is CASKGLADNEQFF. Together with reference TRBV5-1 and TRBJ2-1, the CDR3 gives the full variable domain: KAGVTQTPRYLIKTRGQQVTLSCSPISGHRSVSWYQQTPGQGLQFLFEYFSETQRNKGNFPGRFSGRQFSNSRSEMNVSTLELGDSALYLCASKGLADNEQFFGPGTRLTVL.